This TCR beta chain was observed in a study of breast tumors, draining lymph nodes, adjacent tissues. Axillary draining lymph nodes of breast cancer patients supplied the node samples. TCRdb analysed the multiplex PCR reads with MiXCR anew, one entry per CDR3 protein. The sample lists approximately 130,000 distinct CDR3 sequences; 20% to 25% were seen once. The CDR3 loop spans 16 amino acids. Trimming cost V 5 bases and J 2 bases; bases outside gene matches: 12. Germline V gives CDR1 SGHTA, CDR2 FQGTGA. This clonotype was counted many times. The clonotype comes from a female donor with breast cancer. Some clones in this sample may be carry-over from other donors' samples. Sequencing used axillary lymph node tissue. V gene TRBV7-3 combines with J gene TRBJ2-7, with 7 nucleotides matching TRBD2. CDR3: CASSHVSASGTYEQYF. The CDR3 region has the DNA TGTGCCAGCAGCCACGTGTCCGCTAGCGGAACCTACGAGCAGTACTTC.